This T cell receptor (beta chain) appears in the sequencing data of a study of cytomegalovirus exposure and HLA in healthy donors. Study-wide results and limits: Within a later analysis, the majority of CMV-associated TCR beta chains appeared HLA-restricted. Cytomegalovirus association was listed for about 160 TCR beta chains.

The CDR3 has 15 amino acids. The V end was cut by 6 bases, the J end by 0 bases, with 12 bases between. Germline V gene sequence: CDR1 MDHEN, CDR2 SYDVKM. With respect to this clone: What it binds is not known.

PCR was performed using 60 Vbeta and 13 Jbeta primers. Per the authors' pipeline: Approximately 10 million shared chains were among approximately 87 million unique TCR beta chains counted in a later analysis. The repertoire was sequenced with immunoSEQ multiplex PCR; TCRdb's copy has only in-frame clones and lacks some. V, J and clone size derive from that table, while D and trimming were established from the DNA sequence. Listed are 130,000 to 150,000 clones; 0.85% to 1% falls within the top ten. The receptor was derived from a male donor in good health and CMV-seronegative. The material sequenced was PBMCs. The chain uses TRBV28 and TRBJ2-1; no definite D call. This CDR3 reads CASSLDPSSYNEQFF. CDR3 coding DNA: TGTGCCAGCAGCCTAGACCCTTCCTCCTACAATGAGCAGTTCTTC.